A selection of T cell receptor beta chains follows, all from one sample in a study of T cell changes during pregnancy in multiple sclerosis. Assay: immunoSEQ multiplex PCR; the TCRdb copy retains only in-frame clones and omits some. The table records some 40,000 clones, 90% to 95% of them present only once. The sequenced sample was peripheral blood, obtained in the third trimester of pregnancy. Source of these receptors: a female donor with multiple sclerosis, enrolled in a pregnancy study. CDR3s leave out the opening cysteine and the closing phenylalanine or tryptophan.

V gene: TRBV7-9; J gene: TRBJ2-3; CDR3 protein: ASSPFVAGDTDTQY
V gene: TRBV6-1; J gene: TRBJ1-6; CDR3 protein: ASSPTGGESSPLH
V gene: TRBV7-9; J gene: TRBJ2-2; CDR3 protein: ASNLQGASNTGELF
V gene: TRBV18; J gene: TRBJ1-6; CDR3 protein: ASSPSGMGATYNSPLH
V gene: TRBV4-1; J gene: TRBJ2-7; CDR3 protein: ASSQLAGPSYEQY
V gene: TRBV27; J gene: TRBJ1-1; CDR3 protein: ASWGPVGTEAF
V gene: TRBV30; J gene: TRBJ1-4; CDR3 protein: AWSPQVRLANEKLF
V gene: TRBV27; J gene: NA; CDR3 protein: ATTGDRGYYEQY
V gene: TRBV28; J gene: TRBJ2-7; CDR3 protein: ASSFQRRISYEQY
V gene: TRBV2; J gene: TRBJ1-6; CDR3 protein: ASSAQGARSPLH
V gene: TRBV19; J gene: TRBJ1-3; CDR3 protein: ASSHRTDSGNTIY
V gene: TRBV11-2; J gene: TRBJ2-5; CDR3 protein: ASSSRMAGVQETQY
V gene: TRBV10-3; J gene: TRBJ2-1; CDR3 protein: AISISGSDSTNEQF
V gene: TRBV6-6; J gene: TRBJ2-7; CDR3 protein: ASSSKGGVGEQY
V gene: TRBV5-6; J gene: TRBJ2-5; CDR3 protein: ASSFRQGPQETQY
V gene: TRBV6-5; J gene: TRBJ1-1; CDR3 protein: ASKIQVENTEAF
V gene: TRBV5-1; J gene: TRBJ2-3; CDR3 protein: ASSWTSGGTDTQY
V gene: TRBV14; J gene: TRBJ2-2; CDR3 protein: ATRAGTGVLGELF
V gene: TRBV19; J gene: TRBJ2-1; CDR3 protein: ASSGFVSYNEQF
V gene: TRBV27; J gene: NA; CDR3 protein: ASTSGLAGGHEQY
V gene: TRBV27; J gene: TRBJ2-1; CDR3 protein: ASSLFSLGQSEQF
V gene: TRBV18; J gene: TRBJ2-7; CDR3 protein: ASSPTGLPLGEQY
V gene: TRBV5-1; J gene: TRBJ2-7; CDR3 protein: ASSLPSRGNSSYEQY
V gene: TRBV25-1; J gene: TRBJ2-5; CDR3 protein: ASSYPTGAMVETQY
V gene: TRBV18; J gene: TRBJ1-2; CDR3 protein: ASSPLQGSPYGYT
V gene: TRBV30; J gene: TRBJ2-1; CDR3 protein: AWGTSGSYNEQF
V gene: TRBV6-1; J gene: TRBJ1-5; CDR3 protein: ASSERTGGWINQPQH
V gene: TRBV19; J gene: TRBJ1-6; CDR3 protein: ASSTDGQLSSPLH